The subject of this entry is one TCR beta chain. Its antigen is currently unknown. Libraries were prepared by immunoSEQ multiplex PCR; TCRdb keeps only in-frame clonotypes and omits some of them. The repertoire holds about half a million clones, 70% to 80% seen once, with approximately 13% in the top ten. These data are taken from a study of shared clonotypes between healthy human individuals. Across the whole study: The donor group consisted of two women and a few men, aged 18 to 49. Findings of the study overall: Tissues were not sampled, only blood, and their repertoires likely differ. Limitation of the genetic and exposure-history diversity represented came from the few donors.

HIV-negative, healthy adults without recent acute infections or vaccinations were the donors. J gave up 5 bases and V 1 base, and 6 bases lay outside the gene matches. Germline V gene lookup returns CDR1 SGHDT and CDR2 YYEEEE. This CDR3 is 16 amino acids long. Sequencing was performed on PBMCs. The sequence was obtained from a woman aged 40 to 50 in good health. Some clones in this sample may be carry-over from other donors' samples. The chain uses TRBV5-6 and TRBJ2-5; 12 bases match TRBD2. The CDR3: CASSLFGLAGRETQYF. The DNA of the CDR3 is TGTGCCAGCAGCTTGTTTGGACTAGCGGGACGTGAGACCCAGTACTTC.